These T cell receptor beta chains were read from a single sample in a study of vaccination effects on CD4 cells after COVID-19. Sequencing was performed with immunoSEQ multiplex PCR; in TCRdb, only in-frame clones are kept and a portion is missing. In the table there are 60,000 to 80,000 clones, around 70% of which are singletons. These receptors' targets are unknown. The input for sequencing was CD4+ T cells from PBMCs cultured without peptide, taken after COVID-19 vaccination. These receptors all stem from a human donor who received a COVID-19 vaccine. Each CDR3 is given with its conserved first and last residue. The D gene is left open where the match is weak. Some rows mark clone size as missing; the rest say once, few, many or name a class of expanded clone.

TRBV7-3	-	-	TRBJ2-6	TGTGCCAGCAGCTTCCAGGGGTCCGGGGCCAACGTCCTGACTTTC	CASSFQGSGANVLTF
TRBV3-1/TRBV3-2	-	TRBD1	TRBJ1-1	TGTGCCAGCAGCATCACCGCCGGGACAGGAGGAAACACTGAAGCTTTCTTT	CASSITAGTGGNTEAFF
TRBV18	once	TRBD1	TRBJ2-2	TGTGCCAGCTCACCAGGGACAGGGGAAACCGGGGAGCTGTTTTTT	CASSPGTGETGELFF
TRBV29-1	once	-	TRBJ1-3	TGCAGCGTTGAAGATGGGGGGGCAGCTGGAAACACCATATATTTT	CSVEDGGAAGNTIYF
TRBV6-5	-	TRBD2	TRBJ2-3	TGTGCCGGGGGACGAGGCGGGGGGGCCGCAGATACGCAGTATTTT	CAGGRGGGAADTQYF
TRBV2	-	TRBD2	TRBJ2-5	TGTGCCGGCTCAGCGGGGGGGTGGGAGACCCAGTACTTC	CAGSAGGWETQYF
TRBV5-1	-	-	TRBJ2-1	TGCGCCAGCAGCTTGGACCCAGCGGAGATATACAATGAGCAGTTCTTC	CASSLDPAEIYNEQFF
TRBV6-5	-	-	TRBJ2-1	TGTGCCAGCAGTTACTGGGGGGGGGCTGGTGAGCAGTTCTTC	CASSYWGGAGEQFF
TRBV2	few	-	TRBJ1-5	TGTGCCAGCAGTTATGACAGTAGCAATCAGCCCCAGCATTTT	CASSYDSSNQPQHF
TRBV19	-	TRBD1	TRBJ2-6	TGTGCCAGTAGTATATATAGCAGGACAGGCCTCTCTGGGGCCAACGTCCTGACTTTC	CASSIYSRTGLSGANVLTF
TRBV28	-	TRBD2	TRBJ2-5	TGTGCCAGCAGCATTCAGACTAGCGGAGAGACCCAGTACTTC	CASSIQTSGETQYF
TRBV12-5	-	-	TRBJ2-6	TGTGCTAGTGCCGAGGGCTCTGGGGCCAACGTCCTGACTTTC	CASAEGSGANVLTF
TRBV7-2	-	-	TRBJ2-5	TGTGCCAGCACCCACGGGATCTCCCAAGAGACCCAGTACTTC	CASTHGISQETQYF
TRBV7-2	-	-	TRBJ1-1	TGTGCCAGCAGCCTCCGATCGAACACTGAAGCTTTCTTT	CASSLRSNTEAFF
TRBV2	-	TRBD1	TRBJ1-2	TGTGCCAGCAGCCCTGCACAGGGGGGCTATGGCTACACCTTC	CASSPAQGGYGYTF
TRBV4-2	few	TRBD2	TRBJ2-3	TGTGCCAGCAGCCAAGATTTCGCGGGGGGGCGGAAAGATACGCAGTATTTT	CASSQDFAGGRKDTQYF
TRBV4-1	-	-	TRBJ1-5	TGCGCCAGCAGCCAAGTTTTGGGTAGCAATCAGCCCCAGCATTTT	CASSQVLGSNQPQHF
TRBV6-1	-	-	TRBJ1-1	TGTGCCAGCAGTGATCGCGGACAACCGAAAGCTTTCTTT	CASSDRGQPKAFF
TRBV6-6	-	-	TRBJ2-4	TGTGCCAGCACCCGGGCCAATACCAAAAACATTCAGTACTTC	CASTRANTKNIQYF
TRBV9	-	-	TRBJ2-5	TGTGCCAGCAGCGTATTGGGCGGACACCAAGAGACCCAGTACTTC	CASSVLGGHQETQYF
TRBV18	once	-	TRBJ2-5	TGTGCCGGTCAGACAGGAATCCAAGAGACCCAGTACTTC	CAGQTGIQETQYF